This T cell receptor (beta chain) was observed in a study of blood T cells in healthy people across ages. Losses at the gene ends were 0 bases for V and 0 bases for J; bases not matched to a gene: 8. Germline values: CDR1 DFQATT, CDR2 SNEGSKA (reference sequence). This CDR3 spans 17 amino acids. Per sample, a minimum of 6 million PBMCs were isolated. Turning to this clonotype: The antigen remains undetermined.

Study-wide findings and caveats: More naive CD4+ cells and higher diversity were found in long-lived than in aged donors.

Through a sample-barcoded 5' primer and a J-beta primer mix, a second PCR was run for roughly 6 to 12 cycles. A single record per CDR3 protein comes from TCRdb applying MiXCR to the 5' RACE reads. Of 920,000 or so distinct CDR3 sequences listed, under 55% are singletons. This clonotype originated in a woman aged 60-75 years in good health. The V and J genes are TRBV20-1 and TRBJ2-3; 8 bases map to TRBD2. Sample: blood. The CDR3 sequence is CSARDPGGKLSTDTQYF. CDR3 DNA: TGCAGTGCTAGAGATCCGGGAGGGAAACTCAGCACAGATACGCAGTATTTT.